This TCR beta chain was captured by sequencing in a study of T cells in Graves' hyperthyroidism and ophthalmopathy. Researchers amplified the TCR beta CDR3 regions from RNA transcripts. TCR CDR3 underwent first-round RT-PCR with the HTBI primer set. TCRdb independently ran MiXCR on the multiplex PCR reads; one entry per CDR3 protein. The sample lists about 590,000 distinct CDR3 sequences; approximately 15% were seen once. This clonotype appeared once. CDR3 length: 15 amino acids. The ends were cut back, 6 bases at V and 3 bases at J, with 18 bases in the middle. Germline V gives CDR1 MNHNS, CDR2 SASEGT.

The sequence was obtained from a woman aged 18-35 years with Graves' ophthalmopathy. The chain carries TRBV6-1 and TRBJ2-7; TRBD2 is a possible D gene (6 bases). The sample comprised blood. The CDR3 coding sequence is TGTGCCAGCAGATCCCCTGGCGGGGAGAGCTACGAGCAGTACTTC. This translates into CASRSPGGESYEQYF.